This passage covers 7 T cell receptor beta chains from one sample sequenced in a study of blood T cell repertoires in COVID-19. Profiling relied on immunoSEQ multiplex PCR, and the TCRdb table lists in-frame clones only, not all of them. This sample yields over 200,000 clones, of which about 84% are seen a single time; approximately 1.8% belongs to the top ten. The sample comprised PBMCs or T cells enriched from blood (not recorded which). The receptors were sampled from a man between 60 and 75 years old who had recovered from COVID-19.

The J gene is TRBJ1-5, the V gene TRBV10-3; a weak D match, TRBD1 (5 bases). The CDR3 has 13 amino acids. V was trimmed by 3 bases and J by 4 bases, leaving 7 bases between them. Germline CDR1 ENHRY, CDR2 SYGVKD. The CDR3 bases are TGTGCCATCAGTGACAGGGTTAATCAGCCCCAGCATTTT. It translates to CAISDRVNQPQHF.

The CDR3 DNA reads as TGTGCCAGCAGCCAAGTGGGGGGGCGGGGCACAGATACGCAGTATTTT. Its translation: CASSQVGGRGTDTQYF. The V and J genes are TRBV4-2 and TRBJ2-3; tentatively, D is TRBD2 (7 bases). CDR3 length equals 16 residues. Trimming removed 1 base at V and 1 base at J, with 12 bases between. Germline V CDR1 and CDR2: LGHNA, YNFKEQ.

The rearrangement joins TRBV4-3 to TRBJ1-2, with D possibly matching TRBD1 (5 bases). Germline CDR1 reads LGHNA; CDR2 reads YSLEER. V lost 1 base and J 4 bases, leaving 19 bases between the germline ends. The CDR3 is made up of 17 amino acids. CDR3 nucleotide sequence: TGCGCCAGCAGCCAAGTTTGGAAAGGGGAGGTTGGCTATGGCTACACCTTC. This encodes CASSQVWKGEVGYGYTF.

This clone was picked up one time. This chain joins TRBV5-1 and TRBJ2-3; D is unresolved. Trimming left V 0 bases short and J 6 bases short, with 17 bases between. Germline V gives CDR1 SGHRS, CDR2 YFSETQ. The CDR3 has 16 amino acids. The chain's CDR3 is CASSLAEQLRGDTQYF. CDR3 in DNA: TGCGCCAGCAGCTTGGCTGAGCAGTTAAGAGGTGATACGCAGTATTTT.

The chain uses TRBV6-1 and TRBJ1-4; unclear D gene. V gave up 1 base and J gave up 0 bases, with 12 bases separating them. CDR3 length: 17 residues. Per germline, CDR1 MNHNS and CDR2 SASEGT. The DNA of the CDR3 is TGTGCCAGCAGTGAAGGGAGAGGAGAATCAACTAATGAAAAACTGTTTTTT. This encodes CASSEGRGESTNEKLFF.

The chain has TRBV6-5 and TRBJ2-2; 8 positions match TRBD1. Unmatched junction bases numbered 9, after V lost 11 bases and J lost 1 base. CDR1 is MNHEY, CDR2 SVGAGI, per germline. The CDR3 is 15 residues long. CDR3 coding DNA: TGTGCCGGGGATTCCGGGACAGGGAACACCGGGGAGCTGTTTTTT. It yields the protein CAGDSGTGNTGELFF.

There are a few counts of this clone. J is TRBJ1-1 and V is TRBV27; a possible D gene is TRBD1 (5 bases). Germline loops: CDR1 MNHEY, CDR2 SMNVEV (reference sequence). Trimming pared 6 bases from V and 1 base from J, leaving 15 bases between. The CDR3 length is 15 residues. The CDR3, as DNA: TGTGCCAGCAGCACCGCCAGGGTAGCGAACACTGAAGCTTTCTTT. Translated: CASSTARVANTEAFF.